This TCR beta chain was sequenced for a study of blood T cell repertoires in COVID-19. For the study at large: Collection of acute and convalescent COVID-19 samples took place in the United States, Italy and Spain.

The CDR3 has 16 residues. Trimming took off 5 bases at V and 1 base at J, with 17 bases between the two ends. CDR1 and CDR2 from the germline V gene are SGHTA and FQGNSA. Original data processing: Amplification of reference gene primers was used by the study to estimate nucleated cell counts. Sequenced by immunoSEQ multiplex PCR; TCRdb stores in-frame clones only, minus some. That table is the source of V, J and clone size, and D and trimming were worked out from the DNA. This table holds 250,000 or so clones, 89% found once. Sequencing was performed on peripheral blood. This clonotype was sampled from a woman in her forties who had recovered from COVID-19. The rearrangement links TRBV7-2 to TRBJ2-5, with TRBD2 as a possible D gene (5 bases). CDR3 DNA: TGTGCCAGCAGCCCCGAGGCGGGTAACCTCCAAGAGACCCAGTACTTC. This encodes CASSPEAGNLQETQYF.